Listed below are T cell receptor beta chains from one sample, sequenced in a study of spatial heterogeneity in lung cancer. TCRdb analysed the 5' RACE reads with MiXCR anew, one entry per CDR3 protein. The sample lists about 48,000 distinct CDR3 sequences, less than 6% occurring once. Specimen: PBMCs, collected at surgery. These receptors all come from a male donor with early-stage non-small cell lung cancer. The CDR3 runs from the conserved cysteine through the conserved F or W. The order of the fields is V gene, D gene, clone size, J gene, CDR3 protein, CDR3 DNA. A D gene is named only where the DNA matches it firmly. Part of the rows lack a size; the others show once, few, many or a class for expanded clones.

>TRBV20-1|TRBD1|few|TRBJ1-3
CSARDRHRGGNTIYF
TGCAGTGCTAGAGATCGCCACAGGGGCGGAAACACCATATATTTT
>TRBV27|TRBD2|many|TRBJ2-5
CASSSGLAGGGGQYF
TGTGCCAGCAGTTCCGGACTAGCGGGAGGAGGTGGCCAGTACTTC
>TRBV11-1|TRBD2|many|TRBJ2-3
CASSLFGGRGRYF
TGTGCCAGCAGCTTATTTGGCGGGAGGGGCCGGTATTTT
>TRBV7-8|.|medium-sized|TRBJ2-2
CASSSIRGTGELFF
TGTGCCAGCAGCTCCATTCGTGGCACCGGGGAGCTGTTTTTT
>TRBV5-1|TRBD2|few|TRBJ2-2
CASSLGASGSYTGELFF
TGCGCCAGCAGCTTGGGGGCTAGCGGGAGTTACACCGGGGAGCTGTTTTTT
>TRBV12-3/TRBV12-4|.|many|TRBJ1-1
CASSKGADTEAFF
TGTGCCAGCAGCAAAGGAGCGGACACTGAAGCTTTCTTT
>TRBV5-1|TRBD1|many|TRBJ1-1
CASSRTHGGQGINTEAFF
TGCGCCAGCAGCCGAACCCATGGGGGACAGGGGATAAACACTGAAGCTTTCTTT
>TRBV27|.|few|TRBJ2-1
CASSLWGSSYNEQFF
TGTGCCAGCAGTTTATGGGGGAGCTCCTACAATGAGCAGTTCTTC
>TRBV5-4|TRBD2|.|TRBJ2-1
CASSLAGLADYNEQFF
TGTGCCAGCAGCTTGGCTGGACTAGCTGACTACAATGAGCAGTTCTTC
>TRBV5-1|.|.|TRBJ2-1
CASSLGGGVSYNEQFF
TGCGCCAGCAGCTTGGGAGGGGGGGTCTCCTACAATGAGCAGTTCTTC
>TRBV6-6|TRBD2|many|TRBJ2-7
CASSYGGRAYEQYF
TGTGCCAGCAGTTACGGCGGGAGGGCGTACGAGCAGTACTTC
>TRBV27|TRBD1|.|TRBJ1-6
CASSLSGQGSPLHF
TGTGCCAGCAGTTTATCGGGACAGGGTTCACCCCTCCACTTT
>TRBV5-1|.|many|TRBJ1-6
CASSLMARSSYNSPLHF
TGCGCCAGCAGCTTGATGGCACGGAGCTCCTATAATTCACCCCTCCACTTT
>TRBV18|.|many|TRBJ2-2
CASSPRGQLNTGELFF
TGTGCCAGCTCACCAAGGGGACAACTAAACACCGGGGAGCTGTTTTTT
>TRBV7-6|.|many|TRBJ1-5
CASSLAGQGQPQHF
TGTGCCAGCAGCTTAGCGGGTCAGGGTCAGCCCCAGCATTTT
>TRBV5-1|.|.|TRBJ1-2
CASSSSGLSNYGYTF
TGCGCCAGCAGCTCGTCCGGTCTTTCTAACTATGGCTACACCTTC
>TRBV3-1|.|many|TRBJ2-7
CASSQIGQGKREQYF
TGTGCCAGCAGCCAGATCGGGCAGGGGAAACGAGAGCAGTACTTC
>TRBV7-9|.|.|TRBJ2-1
CASRRDPGNEQFF
TGTGCCAGCAGGCGGGACCCCGGCAATGAGCAGTTCTTC
>TRBV20-1|.|many|TRBJ2-7
CSASRDELDEQYF
TGCAGTGCTAGCAGGGACGAGCTGGACGAGCAGTACTTC
>TRBV9|.|few|TRBJ1-2
CASSVGQATAGYTF
TGTGCCAGCAGCGTAGGACAGGCCACGGCTGGCTACACCTTC
>TRBV11-2|.|few|TRBJ1-1
CASSLGQDTEAFF
TGTGCCAGCAGTCTCGGACAAGACACTGAAGCTTTCTTT
>TRBV28|.|many|TRBJ1-2
CASSHLIDRNNYGYTF
TGTGCCAGCAGTCACCTTATAGACAGGAATAACTATGGCTACACCTTC
>TRBV28|.|many|TRBJ2-7
CASSQQGYEQYF
TGTGCCAGCAGTCAACAGGGATACGAGCAGTACTTC
>TRBV29-1|.|many|TRBJ2-7
CSVRDRGEQYF
TGCAGCGTAAGGGACCGGGGTGAGCAGTACTTC
>TRBV6-5|TRBD1|many|TRBJ1-4
CASSYTQGGGSTNEKLFF
TGTGCCAGCAGTTACACACAGGGGGGAGGGTCAACTAATGAAAAACTGTTTTTT
>TRBV29-1|TRBD1|many|TRBJ1-2
CSVEGGTGRYDGYTF
TGCAGCGTTGAAGGGGGGACAGGTAGATACGATGGCTACACCTTC